The 8 T cell receptor beta chains below come from one sample, sequenced in a study of read filtering for tumor transcriptome and immune sequencing. From 300 to 400 ng of RNA, a library with molecular barcoded alpha/delta and beta/gamma adaptors was made. One entry per CDR3 protein results from TCRdb running MiXCR on the reads. The repertoire holds about 63,000 distinct CDR3 sequences, with approximately 13% as singletons. The sample taken for sequencing was a population of CD138-negative cells sorted from bone marrow. Receptors were obtained from a donor over 35 with multiple myeloma.

This clonotype was counted only a few times. The chain joins TRBV4-1 to TRBJ2-3; 9 nucleotides align to TRBD2. The germline CDR1 and CDR2 sequences are MGHRA and YSYEKL. The CDR3 loop spans 16 amino acids. J gave up 4 bases and V 5 bases, and 10 bases lay outside the gene matches. The DNA of the CDR3 is TGCGCCAGCAGCTACAGACTAGCGGAGAGGGCAGATACGCAGTATTTT. Its translation is CASSYRLAERADTQYF.

This clonotype occurred many times. The J gene is TRBJ2-2, the V gene TRBV28, with D possibly TRBD1 on 7 matching bases. Trimming removed 8 bases at V and 3 bases at J, with 16 bases between. This CDR3 is 15 amino acids long. Germline assignment: CDR1 MDHEN and CDR2 SYDVKM. CDR3 protein: CASGGSGQYTGELFF. The DNA of the CDR3 is TGTGCCAGCGGAGGGTCGGGACAGTACACCGGGGAGCTGTTTTTT.

This clonotype was picked up many times. The rearrangement links TRBV5-1 to TRBJ1-1; the match to TRBD1 covers 7 bases. The CDR3 has 14 amino acids. CDR1 and CDR2 from the germline V gene are SGHRS and YFSETQ. Trimming at V came to 4 bases and at J to 3 bases, leaving 6 bases not matched to a gene. In nucleotides, the CDR3 is TGCGCCAGCAGCACGTACAGGGGCTACACTGAAGCTTTCTTT. Translated, it gives CASSTYRGYTEAFF.

About this clonotype: A far larger clone is only one base removed, so a read error is likely. The chain is built from TRBV7-9 and TRBJ2-1, with D hard to call. The germline gives CDR1 SEHNR, CDR2 FQNEAQ (reference sequence). The CDR3 spans 14 residues. For the CDR3, the DNA is TGTGCCAGCAGCTTAATACGTTCCTACAATGAGCTGTTCTTC. It translates to CASSLIRSYNELFF.

This clonotype was picked up many times. The gene calls are TRBV24-1 and TRBJ2-7; a possible D gene is TRBD1 (6 bases). The CDR3 loop spans 13 amino acids. Trimming removed 6 bases from V and 1 base from J, with 9 bases in between. In germline, CDR1 is KGHDR, CDR2 SFDVKD. The CDR3 loop is CATSQGGSYEQYF. In DNA form, the CDR3 reads TGTGCCACCAGTCAAGGGGGTTCCTACGAGCAGTACTTC.

The chain links TRBV7-9 to TRBJ2-1, with D perhaps TRBD2 (5 bases). This CDR3 comprises 16 residues. Trimming shortened V by 4 bases and J by 8 bases, and 21 bases separated the two germline ends. Germline CDR1 and CDR2: SEHNR and FQNEAQ (reference sequence). The CDR3 nucleotides read TGTGCCAGCAGCTACCCGTGGAGGATTGAAAAACATGAGCAGTTCTTC. It codes for CASSYPWRIEKHEQFF.

This clonotype was seen more than once but under ten times. J is TRBJ2-5 and V is TRBV13; 16 bases are a match to TRBD2. Germline CDR1 and CDR2: PRHDT and FYEKMQ (reference sequence). CDR3 length: 15 residues. The V segment lost 5 bases and the J segment 9 bases; nucleotides outside the gene matches: 6. The CDR3 DNA is TGTGCCAGCAGCGGAACCGGGACTAGCGGGAGGGCCCAGTACTTC. Amino acids: CASSGTGTSGRAQYF.

This clonotype was picked up many times. The V call is TRBV5-1, the J call TRBJ2-2, with 9 bases aligning to TRBD2. From germline, CDR1 is SGHRS and CDR2 YFSETQ. V gave up 5 bases and J gave up 5 bases; unmatched junction bases: 7. The CDR3 spans 15 residues. CDR3 nucleotides: TGCGCCAGCAGAAATAGCGGGAGCCCAACCGGGGAGCTGTTTTTT. The encoded protein is CASRNSGSPTGELFF.